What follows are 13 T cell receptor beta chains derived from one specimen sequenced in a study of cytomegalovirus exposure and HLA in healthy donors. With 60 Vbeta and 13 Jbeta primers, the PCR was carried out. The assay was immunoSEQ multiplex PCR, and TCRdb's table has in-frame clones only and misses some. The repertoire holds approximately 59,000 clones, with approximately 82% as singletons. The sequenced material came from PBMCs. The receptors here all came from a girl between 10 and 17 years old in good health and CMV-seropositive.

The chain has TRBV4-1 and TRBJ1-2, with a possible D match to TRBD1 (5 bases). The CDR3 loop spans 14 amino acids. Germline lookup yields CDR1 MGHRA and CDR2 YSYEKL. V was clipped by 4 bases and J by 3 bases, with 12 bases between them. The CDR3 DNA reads TGCGCCAGCAGCCCTCTGGGGCTGGACTATGGCTACACCTTC. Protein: CASSPLGLDYGYTF.

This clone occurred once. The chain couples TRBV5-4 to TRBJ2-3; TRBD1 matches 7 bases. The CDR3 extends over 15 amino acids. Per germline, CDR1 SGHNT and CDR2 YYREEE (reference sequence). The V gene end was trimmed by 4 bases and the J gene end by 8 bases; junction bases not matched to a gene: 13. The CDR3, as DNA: TGTGCCAGCAGCCGAAGCGGACAGGTGAAGGGTACGCAGTATTTT. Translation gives CASSRSGQVKGTQYF. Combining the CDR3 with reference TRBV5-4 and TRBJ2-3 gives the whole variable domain ETGVTQSPTHLIKTRGQQVTLRCSSQSGHNTVSWYQQALGQGPQFIFQYYREEENGRGNFPPRFSGLQFPNYSSELNVNALELDDSALYLCASSRSGQVKGTQYFGPGTRLTVL.

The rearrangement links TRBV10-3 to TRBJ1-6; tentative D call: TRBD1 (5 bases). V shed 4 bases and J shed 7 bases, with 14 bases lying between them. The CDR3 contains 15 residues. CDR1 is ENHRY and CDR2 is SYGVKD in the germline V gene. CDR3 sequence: CAISAGGRGNSPLHF. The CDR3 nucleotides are TGTGCCATCAGTGCGGGAGGGAGGGGAAATTCACCCCTCCACTTT.

CDR3 region: CASSLSRATEAFF. The CDR3 DNA reads TGTGCCAGCAGTTTATCGCGGGCTACTGAAGCTTTCTTT. The genes are TRBV27 and TRBJ1-1, with D unresolved. This CDR3 has 13 residues. Trimming took 0 bases from V and 5 from J, leaving 7 bases between them. Germline V gene lookup returns CDR1 MNHEY and CDR2 SMNVEV (reference sequence).

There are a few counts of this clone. The CDR3 reads CASGRTGVSGNTIYF. CDR3 in DNA: TGTGCCAGCGGCAGGACAGGAGTTTCTGGAAACACCATATATTTT. V gene TRBV6-1 combines with J gene TRBJ1-3, with 7 bases lining up with TRBD1. V shed 8 bases and J 1 base; nucleotides not matched to a gene: 8. This CDR3 is built from 15 residues. Germline CDR1 and CDR2: MNHNS and SASEGT.

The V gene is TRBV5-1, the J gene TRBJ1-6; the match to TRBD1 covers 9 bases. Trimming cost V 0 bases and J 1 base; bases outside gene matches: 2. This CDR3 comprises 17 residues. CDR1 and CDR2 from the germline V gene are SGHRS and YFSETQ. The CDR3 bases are TGCGCCAGCAGCTTGGAGGGACAGGGTTCCTATAATTCACCCCTCCACTTT. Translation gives CASSLEGQGSYNSPLHF.

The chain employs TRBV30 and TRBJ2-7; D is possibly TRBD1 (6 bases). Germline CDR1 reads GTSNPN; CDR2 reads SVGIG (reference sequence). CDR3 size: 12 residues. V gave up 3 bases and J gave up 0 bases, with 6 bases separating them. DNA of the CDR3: TGTGCCTGGAGGACAGGCTCCTACGAGCAGTACTTC. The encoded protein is CAWRTGSYEQYF. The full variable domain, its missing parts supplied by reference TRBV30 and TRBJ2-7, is SQTIHQWPATLVQPVGSPLSLECTVEGTSNPNLYWYRQAAGRGLQLLFYSVGIGQISSEVPQNLSASRPQDRQFILSSKKLLLSDSGFYLCAWRTGSYEQYFGPGTRLTVT.

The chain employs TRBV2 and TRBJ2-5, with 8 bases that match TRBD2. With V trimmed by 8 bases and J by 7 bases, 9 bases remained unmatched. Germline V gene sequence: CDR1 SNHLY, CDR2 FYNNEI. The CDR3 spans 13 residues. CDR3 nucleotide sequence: TGTGCCAGCGGAGCTAGCGGGTTTGGGACCCAGTACTTC. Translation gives CASGASGFGTQYF.

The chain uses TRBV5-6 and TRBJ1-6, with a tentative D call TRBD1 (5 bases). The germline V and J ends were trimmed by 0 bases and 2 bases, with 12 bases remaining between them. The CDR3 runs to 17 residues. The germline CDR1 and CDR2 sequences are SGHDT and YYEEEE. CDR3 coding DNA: TGTGCCAGCAGCTTGGTCGGGGGTGAAGCCTATAATTCACCCCTCCACTTT. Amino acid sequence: CASSLVGGEAYNSPLHF.

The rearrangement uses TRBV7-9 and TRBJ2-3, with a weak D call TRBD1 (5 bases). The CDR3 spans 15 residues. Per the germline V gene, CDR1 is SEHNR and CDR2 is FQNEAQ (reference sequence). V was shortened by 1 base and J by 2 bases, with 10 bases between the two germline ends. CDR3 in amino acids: CASSLGTFDTDTQYF. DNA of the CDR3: TGTGCCAGCAGCTTAGGGACATTTGACACAGATACGCAGTATTTT.

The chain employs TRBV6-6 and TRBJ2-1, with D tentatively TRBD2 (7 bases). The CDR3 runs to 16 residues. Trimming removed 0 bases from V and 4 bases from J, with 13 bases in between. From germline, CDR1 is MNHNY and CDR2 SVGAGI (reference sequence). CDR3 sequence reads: CASSYSRGRAYNEQFF. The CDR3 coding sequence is TGTGCCAGCAGTTACTCTAGGGGGAGGGCGTACAATGAGCAGTTCTTC.

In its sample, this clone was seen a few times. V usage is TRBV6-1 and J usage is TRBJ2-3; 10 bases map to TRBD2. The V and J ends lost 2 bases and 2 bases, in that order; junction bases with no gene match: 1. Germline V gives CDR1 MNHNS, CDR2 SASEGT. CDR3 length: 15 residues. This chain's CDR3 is CASSELAGDTDTQYF. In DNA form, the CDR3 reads TGTGCCAGCAGTGAACTAGCGGGGGACACAGATACGCAGTATTTT.

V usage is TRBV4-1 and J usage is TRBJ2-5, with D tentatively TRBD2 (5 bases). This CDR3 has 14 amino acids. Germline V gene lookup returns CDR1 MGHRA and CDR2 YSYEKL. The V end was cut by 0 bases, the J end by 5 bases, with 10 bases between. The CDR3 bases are TGCGCCAGCAGCCAAGACTCGGGAATCGAGACCCAGTACTTC. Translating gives CASSQDSGIETQYF.